A single sample is the source of the 2 T cell receptor beta chains below, sequenced in a study of blood T cell repertoires in COVID-19. TCRdb's table, derived via immunoSEQ multiplex PCR, lists solely in-frame clones and lacks some. This repertoire shows a few hundred thousand clones, approximately 83% found once; its top ten account for 3.5% to 4.5%. The sample was PBMCs or T cells enriched from blood (not recorded which). The receptors come from a woman aged 30 to 39 who had recovered from COVID-19.

The CDR3 DNA follows: TGTGCCAGCAGCCGACAAGTCGAATCCGGGTTTCACTCACCCCTCCACTTT. Translating gives CASSRQVESGFHSPLHF. The rearrangement links TRBV6-6 to TRBJ1-6; no clear D. V lost 6 bases, J lost 10 bases, and 25 bases lay in between. The CDR3 is 17 residues long. Germline loops: CDR1 MNHNY, CDR2 SVGAGI (reference sequence).

V usage is TRBV15 and J usage is TRBJ2-7; the D gene is possibly TRBD2 (5 bases). The CDR3 extends over 13 amino acids. CDR1 LNHNV and CDR2 YYDKDF come from the germline V gene (reference sequence). The V and J ends lost 4 bases and 0 bases respectively, with 7 bases between them. Written as DNA, the CDR3 is TGTGCCACCAGCACGGGGTTCTCCTACGAGCAGTACTTC. This encodes CATSTGFSYEQYF.